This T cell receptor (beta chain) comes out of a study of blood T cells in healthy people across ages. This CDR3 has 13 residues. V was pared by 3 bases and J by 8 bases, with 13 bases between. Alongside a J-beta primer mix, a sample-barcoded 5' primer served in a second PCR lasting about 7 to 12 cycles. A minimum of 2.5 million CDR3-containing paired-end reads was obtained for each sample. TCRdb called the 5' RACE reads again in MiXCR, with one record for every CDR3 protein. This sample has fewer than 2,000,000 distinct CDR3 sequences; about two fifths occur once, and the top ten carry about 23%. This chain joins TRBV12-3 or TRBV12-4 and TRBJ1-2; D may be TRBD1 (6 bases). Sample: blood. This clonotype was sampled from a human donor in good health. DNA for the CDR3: TGTGCCAGCAGTTTTCGGGACAAGGTCGGCTACACCTTC. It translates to CASSFRDKVGYTF.